A single sample gave rise to the 13 T cell receptor beta chains below, sequenced in a study of T cells in Graves' hyperthyroidism and ophthalmopathy. RNA transcripts provided the source from which TCR beta CDR3 regions were amplified. A set of HTBI primers served as the primers for a first-round RT-PCR of the TCR CDR3. A single record per CDR3 protein comes from TCRdb applying MiXCR to the multiplex PCR reads. The sample carries 250,000 to 400,000 distinct CDR3 sequences, around 13% recorded once. Sequencing was done on a sample of blood. These receptors all stem from a woman aged 40 to 49 with Graves' ophthalmopathy.

J is TRBJ2-1 and V is TRBV27, with 10 bases fitting TRBD2. V trimming: 2 bases; J trimming: 9 bases; junction bases outside the gene matches: 13. The CDR3 length is 17 residues. Germline CDR1 MNHEY, CDR2 SMNVEV (reference sequence). Here the CDR3 DNA reads TGTGCCAGCAGTTTAAGAGGGTTGGTGCTAGCGGGAGTTGAGCAGTTCTTC. This encodes CASSLRGLVLAGVEQFF.

This clonotype showed up many times. CDR3 sequence (DNA): TGTGCCAGCAGCTTAGGGGGCGGGACCCAGTACTTC. Its protein product is CASSLGGGTQYF. The chain carries TRBV7-8 and TRBJ2-5; a possible D gene is TRBD1 (5 bases). Looked up from germline, CDR1 is SGHVS and CDR2 is FQNEAQ. Trimming took off 1 base at V and 7 bases at J, with 7 bases between the two ends. This CDR3 has 12 amino acids. The entire variable domain, with the rest obtained from reference TRBV7-8 and TRBJ2-5, is as follows: GAGVSQSPRYKVAKRGQDVALRCDPISGHVSLFWYQQALGQGPEFLTYFQNEAQLDKSGLPSDRFFAERPEGSVSTLKIQRTQQEDSAVYLCASSLGGGTQYFGPGTRLLVL.

Ten or more counts support this clonotype. The chain recombines TRBV12-5 with TRBJ2-5; possible D gene TRBD2, 6 bases. V was trimmed by 6 bases and J by 2 bases, leaving 10 bases between them. There are 13 residues in the CDR3. Germline lookup yields CDR1 LGHNT and CDR2 FRNRAP. As DNA, the CDR3 is TGTGCTAGTGGCAGGGACTCACAAGAGACCCAGTACTTC. This sequence encodes CASGRDSQETQYF.

This clonotype was detected a few times. The rearrangement joins TRBV20-1 to TRBJ2-3, with 9 positions matching TRBD2. Trimming cost V 0 bases and J 2 bases; bases outside gene matches: 9. CDR3 size: 17 residues. The germline gives CDR1 DFQATT, CDR2 SNEGSKA (reference sequence). This CDR3 is CSAREGSGGSLTDTQYF. As DNA, the CDR3 is TGCAGTGCTAGAGAGGGCAGCGGGGGGTCCCTCACAGATACGCAGTATTTT.

The chain employs TRBV5-8 and TRBJ1-4; TRBD1 matches at 9 bases. V lost 3 bases to trimming and J lost 6 bases; unmatched junction nucleotides: 6. The CDR3 sequence is 15 residues long. Germline values: CDR1 SGHTS, CDR2 YDEGEE. CDR3 sequence (DNA): TGTGCCAGCAGCTCCGACAGGGGGTATGATGAAAAACTGTTTTTT. Its translation: CASSSDRGYDEKLFF.

This clonotype was recorded a few times. This may be a read error: a much more frequent sequence differs by one nucleotide. The chain has TRBV2 and TRBJ2-7; 9 nucleotides align to TRBD1. This CDR3 is built from 15 residues. V dropped 6 bases and J dropped 2; count of bases not matched to a gene: 8. The germline V gene has CDR1 SNHLY and CDR2 FYNNEI. The CDR3 protein is CASRDRDRDTYEQYF. The CDR3 DNA reads as TGTGCCAGCAGAGACCGGGACAGGGATACCTACGAGCAGTACTTC. Variable domain in full (rest from reference TRBV2 and TRBJ2-7): EPEVTQTPSHQVTQMGQEVILRCVPISNHLYFYWYRQILGQKVEFLVSFYNNEISEKSEIFDDQFSVERPDGSNFTLKIRSTKLEDSAMYFCASRDRDRDTYEQYFGPGTRLTVT.

The CDR3 sequence: CASSFLEPSVGYEQFF. CDR3 sequence (DNA): TGTGCCAGCAGCTTCTTAGAGCCGTCGGTGGGCTATGAGCAGTTCTTC. The chain is built from TRBV7-8 and TRBJ2-1; D gene uncertain. The V end was cut by 3 bases, the J end by 8 bases, with 20 bases between. The CDR3 extends over 16 amino acids. The V gene's germline CDR1 is SGHVS and CDR2 FQNEAQ.

The CDR3 region has the DNA TGTGCCATCAATGGGCAGGACGGACAAGAGACCCAGTACTTC. It codes for CAINGQDGQETQYF. The rearrangement links TRBV10-3 to TRBJ2-5; D gene uncertain. V was cut by 7 bases and J by 2 bases, with 14 bases left in between. CDR1 is ENHRY, CDR2 SYGVKD, per germline. CDR3 length: 14 residues.

This clonotype was seen repeatedly, ten times or more. The chain combines TRBV6-1 with TRBJ2-7; 9 bases line up with TRBD1. V lost 5 bases and J lost 3; bases outside the gene matches: 8. CDR3 length: 15 residues. Germline CDR1 and CDR2: MNHNS and SASEGT. The CDR3 nucleotides are TGTGCCAGCAGTTCGTTGGACAGGGGAGACTACGAGCAGTACTTC. Protein: CASSSLDRGDYEQYF.

This clonotype was counted many times. The rearrangement joins TRBV6-1 to TRBJ2-7, with a tentative D call TRBD1 (6 bases). Between the trimmed V and J ends, which lost 6 bases and 2 bases, there was a span of 11 bases. Germline V gene data show CDR1 as MNHNS and CDR2 as SASEGT. The CDR3 totals 13 residues. CDR3 residues: CASRAQGPYEQYF. CDR3 bases: TGTGCCAGCAGAGCACAGGGTCCCTACGAGCAGTACTTC.

This clonotype has just a few counts. The chain couples TRBV20-1 to TRBJ2-1, with 8 bases lining up with TRBD1. Germline V gives CDR1 DFQATT, CDR2 SNEGSKA (reference sequence). V gave up 3 bases and J gave up 3 bases; unmatched junction bases: 7. The CDR3 consists of 15 residues. The CDR3: CSARTDRGFYNEQFF. CDR3 in DNA: TGCAGTGCTAGGACAGACAGGGGTTTCTACAATGAGCAGTTCTTC.

This clonotype has a handful of counts. The V gene is TRBV7-2, the J gene TRBJ2-7, with a weak D call TRBD1 (5 bases). V dropped 1 base and J dropped 6 bases, with 16 bases sitting between them. This CDR3 spans 15 amino acids. Looked up from germline, CDR1 is SGHTA and CDR2 is FQGNSA. CDR3 sequence reads: CASSLVTSRGAEQYF. CDR3 coding DNA: TGTGCCAGCAGCTTAGTTACGTCTCGTGGGGCCGAGCAGTACTTC.

The chain combines TRBV7-2 with TRBJ1-4, with no clear D. Germline CDR1 reads SGHTA; CDR2 reads FQGNSA. This CDR3 is built from 15 residues. V shed 0 bases and J shed 0 bases, with 5 bases lying between them. CDR3 nucleotides: TGTGCCAGCAGCTTAGCTTTCTCAACTAATGAAAAACTGTTTTTT. This encodes CASSLAFSTNEKLFF.